This T cell receptor beta chain was captured in a study of OX40 agonist ivuxolimab in advanced cancers. The V gene end was trimmed by 2 bases and the J gene end by 2 bases; junction bases not matched to a gene: 6. This CDR3 comprises 16 residues. Germline CDR1 and CDR2: SGHRS and YFSETQ. As for this clone: As yet, its antigen is unknown.

Sequenced by immunoSEQ multiplex PCR; TCRdb stores in-frame clones only, minus some. The sample shows 77,000 or so clones, 90% of them seen only once. The study's findings and limits: There were, on average, more expanded clones in CD8+ T cells than in CD4+. There was clonal expansion of CD4+ and CD8+ blood T cells by week 6 at 0.1 to 3.0 mg/kg.

This receptor was identified in an adult with an advanced solid tumor such as melanoma, head and neck, liver or kidney cancer. The rearrangement links TRBV5-1 to TRBJ1-1; 10 nucleotides align to TRBD1. Sequences were derived from CD4+ or CD8+ T cells sorted from blood, sampled in a trial of the OX40 agonist ivuxolimab. The CDR3 nucleotides read TGCGCCAGCAGCTTTGGGACAGGGGCCCGAAACACTGAAGCTTTCTTT. Protein product: CASSFGTGARNTEAFF.